These T cell receptor beta chains were read from a single sample in a study of CD8 T cells in ankylosing spondylitis. Each CDR3 protein is one row after TCRdb ran MiXCR on the 5' RACE reads. The data hold 210,000 or so distinct CDR3 sequences, with 7% to 10% observed a single time. The sequencing input was blood, either unsorted or a sorted T cell fraction (not recorded which). These TCRs come from a female donor with ankylosing spondylitis or in good health (not recorded which). Each CDR3 is given with its conserved first and last residue. A D gene is named only where the DNA matches it firmly. The listing skips clone size in some rows; elsewhere it reads once, few, many or a size class.

12	-	many	TRBV7-3	TRBJ2-2	TGTGCCAGCAGCTTTGCTGCCGGGGAGCTGTTTTTT	CASSFAAGELFF
15	TRBD2	few	TRBV4-3	TRBJ2-1	TGCACCAGCAGCCAATGGGGCGGGAGGGCCCCGAAGCAGTTCTTC	CTSSQWGGRAPKQFF
14	-	many	TRBV4-3	TRBJ1-1	TGCGCCAGCAGCCTCGAGTGGGGAAACACTGAAGCTTTCTTT	CASSLEWGNTEAFF
15	TRBD2	many	TRBV20-1	TRBJ2-1	TGCAGTGCCCTAGAAGCGGGAGAGTCTTTGAATGAGCAGTTCTTC	CSALEAGESLNEQFF
13	-	many	TRBV20-1	TRBJ1-2	TGCAGTGCTAGAGACGACAGGAACTATGGCTACACCTTC	CSARDDRNYGYTF
14	-	few	TRBV29-1	TRBJ1-1	TGCAGCGCGGGAGGGGGGGCGCCGAACACTGAAGCTTTCTTT	CSAGGGAPNTEAFF
14	-	many	TRBV2	TRBJ2-7	TGTGCCAGCAAGGAGGGCGGGAACTACTTCGAGCAGTACTTC	CASKEGGNYFEQYF
11	-	many	TRBV2	TRBJ2-3	TGTGCCAGCACGGGGGCGGATACGCAGTATTTT	CASTGADTQYF
14	TRBD1	many	TRBV28	TRBJ2-7	TGTGCCAGCACAAGACAGGGCCGAGTCATGAAGCAGTACTTC	CASTRQGRVMKQYF
13	TRBD1	many	TRBV9	TRBJ2-1	TGTGCCAGCAGCGTAGGGAACAGGGGGGAGCAGTTCTTC	CASSVGNRGEQFF
15	-	-	TRBV12-3/TRBV12-4	TRBJ2-1	TGTGCCAGCAACCACAGACGCCGCTCCTACAATGAGCAGTTCTTC	CASNHRRRSYNEQFF